These T cell receptor beta chains were read from a single sample in a study of early T cells in non-severe SARS-CoV-2 infection. TCRdb used MiXCR to reprocess the 5' RACE reads, holding one entry per CDR3 protein. The repertoire consists of 37,000 or so distinct CDR3 sequences, with under 6.5% occurring once and the leading ten covering under 30%. Sequencing used whole blood. The receptors originated from an adult who was a healthcare worker with PCR-confirmed SARS-CoV-2 infection or an uninfected control (not recorded which). Both conserved end residues are part of each CDR3. The D gene is left open where the match is weak. Clone sizes are given selectively: once, few, many, or a class where the clone is expanded.

D: TRBD1
V: TRBV19
J: TRBJ1-5
size: many
CDR3: CASRWDRAQPQHF
DNA: TGTGCCAGTAGGTGGGACAGGGCCCAGCCCCAGCATTTT

D: NA
V: TRBV5-1
J: TRBJ1-2
size: NA
CDR3: CASSLIANQGFGYTF
DNA: TGCGCCAGCAGCTTGATTGCCAACCAGGGGTTTGGCTACACCTTC

D: NA
V: TRBV7-9
J: TRBJ2-2
size: few
CDR3: CASSYRLRAVGELFF
DNA: TGTGCCAGCAGCTACCGACTAAGGGCCGTCGGGGAGCTGTTTTTT

D: NA
V: TRBV6-6
J: TRBJ2-2
size: NA
CDR3: CAIAPQGYTGELFF
DNA: TGTGCCATCGCCCCTCAGGGATACACCGGGGAGCTGTTTTTT

D: NA
V: TRBV20-1
J: TRBJ2-7
size: many
CDR3: CSASSDRPPYEQYF
DNA: TGCAGTGCTAGTTCCGACAGACCGCCCTACGAGCAGTACTTC

D: NA
V: TRBV5-8
J: TRBJ1-3
size: many
CDR3: CASSIGQSSGNTIYF
DNA: TGTGCCAGCAGCATTGGACAGAGCTCTGGAAACACCATATATTTT

D: NA
V: TRBV5-6
J: TRBJ1-1
size: many
CDR3: CATSRDLNTEAFF
DNA: TGTGCCACCAGCCGGGACCTTAACACTGAAGCTTTCTTT

D: TRBD1
V: TRBV25-1
J: TRBJ1-6
size: many
CDR3: CASRTGKSPLHF
DNA: TGTGCCAGCAGGACAGGGAAATCACCCCTCCACTTT

D: TRBD1
V: TRBV9
J: TRBJ2-5
size: many
CDR3: CASSGSTGGLRQETQYF
DNA: TGTGCCAGCAGCGGGTCGACAGGGGGTCTCCGGCAAGAGACCCAGTACTTC

D: TRBD2
V: TRBV19
J: TRBJ2-5
size: NA
CDR3: CASSIRRDYIQETQYF
DNA: TGTGCCAGTAGTATTCGGCGGGACTACATTCAAGAGACCCAGTACTTC

D: NA
V: TRBV12-3/TRBV12-4
J: TRBJ2-3
size: many
CDR3: CASTPTGTDTQYF
DNA: TGTGCCAGCACCCCGACAGGCACAGATACGCAGTATTTT

D: NA
V: TRBV28
J: TRBJ2-2
size: NA
CDR3: CASSPSRILTGELFF
DNA: TGTGCCAGCAGCCCCAGCCGCATACTCACCGGGGAGCTGTTTTTT

D: NA
V: TRBV18
J: TRBJ2-5
size: many
CDR3: CASSPRRGDQETQYF
DNA: TGTGCCAGCTCACCCCGTCGCGGGGACCAAGAGACCCAGTACTTC

D: TRBD2
V: TRBV3-1
J: TRBJ2-7
size: many
CDR3: CASSQVSLAGTYEQYF
DNA: TGTGCCAGCAGCCAAGTGTCACTAGCGGGTACTTACGAGCAGTACTTC

D: NA
V: TRBV7-7
J: TRBJ2-5
size: few
CDR3: CASSLSGKQETQYF
DNA: TGTGCTAGCAGCTTATCGGGGAAACAAGAGACCCAGTACTTC

D: NA
V: TRBV19
J: TRBJ1-2
size: many
CDR3: CASSPSSAGRVSNGYTF
DNA: TGTGCCAGTAGTCCGTCCTCGGCGGGCAGGGTATCGAATGGCTACACCTTC

D: NA
V: TRBV3-1
J: TRBJ2-7
size: many
CDR3: CASSLSSYEQYF
DNA: TGTGCCAGCAGCTTATCCAGCTACGAGCAGTACTTC

D: NA
V: TRBV6-1
J: TRBJ2-7
size: many
CDR3: CASSEDAATQYF
DNA: TGTGCCAGCAGTGAAGATGCAGCTACCCAATACTTC

D: NA
V: TRBV29-1
J: TRBJ2-1
size: NA
CDR3: CSVDQGGVYNEQFF
DNA: TGCAGCGTGGATCAGGGGGGAGTGTACAATGAGCAGTTCTTC

D: TRBD2
V: TRBV12-3/TRBV12-4
J: TRBJ2-3
size: NA
CDR3: CASSQTSGGAGTDTQYF
DNA: TGTGCCAGCAGTCAGACTAGCGGGGGGGCTGGTACAGATACGCAGTATTTT

D: NA
V: TRBV5-5
J: TRBJ1-2
size: many
CDR3: CASSLAGFADGYTF
DNA: TGTGCCAGCAGCTTGGCAGGCTTTGCAGATGGCTACACCTTC

D: TRBD2
V: TRBV7-3
J: TRBJ2-1
size: many
CDR3: CASSTRTSGGHNEQFF
DNA: TGTGCCAGCAGCACCAGGACTAGCGGGGGACACAATGAGCAGTTCTTC

D: NA
V: TRBV29-1
J: TRBJ1-2
size: many
CDR3: CSVEDQEGGYGYTF
DNA: TGCAGCGTTGAAGATCAAGAGGGAGGGTATGGCTACACCTTC

D: NA
V: TRBV12-3/TRBV12-4
J: TRBJ1-1
size: many
CDR3: CASSFEGGNTEAFF
DNA: TGTGCCAGCAGTTTTGAAGGGGGGAACACTGAAGCTTTCTTT

D: NA
V: TRBV25-1
J: TRBJ1-5
size: many
CDR3: CASTAGRPSNQPQHF
DNA: TGTGCCAGCACGGCCGGGAGGCCTAGCAATCAGCCCCAGCATTTT

D: TRBD2
V: TRBV4-2
J: TRBJ2-1
size: medium-sized
CDR3: CASSQEWEGYNEQFF
DNA: TGTGCCAGCAGCCAAGAATGGGAGGGGTACAATGAGCAGTTCTTC

D: NA
V: TRBV12-3/TRBV12-4
J: TRBJ1-5
size: many
CDR3: CASSLKVNQPQHF
DNA: TGTGCCAGCAGTTTAAAAGTAAATCAGCCCCAGCATTTT

D: NA
V: TRBV10-2
J: TRBJ1-4
size: many
CDR3: CASNSQGTNEKLFF
DNA: TGCGCCAGCAATTCTCAGGGAACTAATGAAAAACTGTTTTTT

D: TRBD1
V: TRBV29-1
J: TRBJ2-6
size: many
CDR3: CSVGTGAVIGANVLTF
DNA: TGCAGCGTTGGGACAGGAGCGGTCATTGGGGCCAACGTCCTGACTTTC

D: TRBD1
V: TRBV20-1
J: TRBJ2-3
size: few
CDR3: CSARVGTGFDTQYF
DNA: TGCAGTGCTAGAGTTGGGACAGGGTTTGATACGCAGTATTTT

D: TRBD1
V: TRBV23-1
J: TRBJ1-4
size: many
CDR3: CASSPPGTGVNEKLFF
DNA: TGCGCCAGCAGTCCTCCCGGGACAGGGGTTAATGAAAAACTGTTTTTT

D: TRBD2
V: TRBV11-3
J: TRBJ2-1
size: few
CDR3: CASSRASGSNEQFF
DNA: TGTGCCAGCAGCAGGGCTAGCGGGAGCAATGAGCAGTTCTTC

D: TRBD2
V: TRBV5-4
J: TRBJ2-1
size: many
CDR3: CASSTSGGAKNEQFF
DNA: TGTGCCAGCAGCACTAGCGGGGGGGCCAAGAATGAGCAGTTCTTC

D: TRBD1
V: TRBV24-1
J: TRBJ2-1
size: many
CDR3: CATGGQGALNEQFF
DNA: TGTGCCACCGGGGGACAGGGGGCGCTTAATGAGCAGTTCTTC

D: TRBD2
V: TRBV20-1
J: TRBJ2-1
size: many
CDR3: CSARPGLAGGGTYNEQFF
DNA: TGCAGTGCTAGACCGGGACTAGCGGGGGGCGGCACCTACAATGAGCAGTTCTTC

D: NA
V: TRBV7-2
J: TRBJ1-1
size: many
CDR3: CASSLARGLGTEAFF
DNA: TGTGCCAGCAGCTTAGCGCGGGGGTTGGGCACTGAAGCTTTCTTT

D: TRBD1
V: TRBV30
J: TRBJ1-2
size: few
CDR3: CAWGGTGGPDGYTF
DNA: TGTGCCTGGGGAGGGACAGGGGGGCCGGATGGCTACACCTTC

D: NA
V: TRBV11-3
J: TRBJ2-3
size: NA
CDR3: CASSSDATAWGDTQYF
DNA: TGTGCCAGCAGCTCGGACGCAACCGCCTGGGGAGATACGCAGTATTTT

D: NA
V: TRBV20-1
J: TRBJ2-7
size: NA
CDR3: CSASFPGTHEQYF
DNA: TGCAGTGCTAGTTTCCCGGGAACCCACGAGCAGTACTTC